Sequencing of this T cell receptor (beta chain) was carried out in a study of blood T cell repertoires in COVID-19. Background on the study: Samples taken during acute and convalescent COVID-19 were collected in the United States, Italy and Spain.

The CDR3 is 15 residues long. V was pared by 1 base and J by 2 bases, with 4 bases of the junction left unmatched. CDR1 is SGHKS and CDR2 is YYEKEE in the germline V gene (reference sequence). This clone was detected only once. Measured with immunoSEQ multiplex PCR; TCRdb has only the in-frame clones, and not every one. Altogether about 68,000 clones are present, 91% being singletons, with the ten largest covering 6% to 7.5%. The chain combines TRBV5-5 with TRBJ2-3; 7 bases agree with TRBD2. Sequenced: peripheral blood. The sequence came from a man aged 40-50 years with COVID-19, enrolled during active disease. CDR3 region: CASSLNSGFTDTQYF. In nucleotides, the CDR3 is TGTGCCAGCAGCTTGAATAGCGGGTTCACAGATACGCAGTATTTT.